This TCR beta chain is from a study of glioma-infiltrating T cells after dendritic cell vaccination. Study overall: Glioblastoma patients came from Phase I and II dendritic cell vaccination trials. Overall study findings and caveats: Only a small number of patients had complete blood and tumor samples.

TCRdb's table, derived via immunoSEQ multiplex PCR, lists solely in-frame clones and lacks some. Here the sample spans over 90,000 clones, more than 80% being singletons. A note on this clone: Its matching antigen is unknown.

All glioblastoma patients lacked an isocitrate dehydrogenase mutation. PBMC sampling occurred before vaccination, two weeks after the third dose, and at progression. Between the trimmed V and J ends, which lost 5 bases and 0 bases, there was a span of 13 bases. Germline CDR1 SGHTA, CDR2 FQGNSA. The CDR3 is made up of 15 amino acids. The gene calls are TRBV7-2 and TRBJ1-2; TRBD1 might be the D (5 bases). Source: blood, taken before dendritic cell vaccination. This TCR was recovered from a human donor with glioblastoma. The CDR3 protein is CASSLGGVANYGYTF. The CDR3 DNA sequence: TGTGCCAGCAGCCTTGGAGGGGTAGCTAACTATGGCTACACCTTC.